This TCR beta chain came from a study of blood T cells in healthy people across ages. Study summary: About one barcoded beta molecule per two T cells was the capture yield of template switching. Study-level findings and limits: One million T cells yielded diversity estimates that were considered underestimates. Nothing was known about donor CMV status, and this possibly confounded expanded clonotype changes.

There are a few counts of this clonotype. Its specificity is unknown. Then a second PCR, running roughly 7 to 12 cycles, was carried out with a sample-barcoded 5' primer and a J-beta primer mix. TCRdb analysed the 5' RACE reads with MiXCR anew, one entry per CDR3 protein. Of 650,000 to 1,000,000 distinct CDR3 sequences listed, 35% to 40% are singletons. Total RNA amounts of at least 5 micrograms were extracted per sample. The sequenced sample was blood. The clonotype was recovered from a man younger than 35 in good health.

The CDR3 region has the DNA TGTGCCAGCGGTACCTGGGGGGACAGGCGAGGCACCGGGGAGCTGTTTTTT. The encoded protein is CASGTWGDRRGTGELFF. V gene TRBV28 combines with J gene TRBJ2-2; 8 bases match TRBD1. The V gene end was trimmed by 8 bases and the J gene end by 4 bases; junction bases not matched to a gene: 15. CDR3 length equals 17 residues. The germline CDR1 and CDR2 sequences are MDHEN and SYDVKM.